This T cell receptor (beta chain) emerged from a study of blood T cell repertoires in COVID-19. Study as a whole: T cells, B-cell-depleted T cells, or PBMCs provided the cDNA or gDNA that served as material.

Per the germline V gene, CDR1 is SGHDT and CDR2 is YYEEEE. V gave up 0 bases and J gave up 9 bases, with 13 bases separating them. This CDR3 has 15 residues. Authors' analysis steps: Quantification of nucleated cells was approximated via reference gene primer amplification. Some clones are missing from TCRdb's copy, which holds only in-frame ones; the method was immunoSEQ multiplex PCR. Clone size and V and J calls were adopted from that table, with D and trimming inferred from the DNA. This sample has roughly 160,000 clones, with 84% found just once. This TCR was sampled from a man aged 18-30 years with active or convalescent COVID-19. The chain employs TRBV5-6 and TRBJ1-6; D is possibly TRBD1 (5 bases). The sequenced sample consisted of peripheral blood. The CDR3 here is CASSLAVGEGSPLHF. CDR3 DNA: TGTGCCAGCAGCTTGGCCGTAGGGGAAGGTTCACCCCTCCACTTT.